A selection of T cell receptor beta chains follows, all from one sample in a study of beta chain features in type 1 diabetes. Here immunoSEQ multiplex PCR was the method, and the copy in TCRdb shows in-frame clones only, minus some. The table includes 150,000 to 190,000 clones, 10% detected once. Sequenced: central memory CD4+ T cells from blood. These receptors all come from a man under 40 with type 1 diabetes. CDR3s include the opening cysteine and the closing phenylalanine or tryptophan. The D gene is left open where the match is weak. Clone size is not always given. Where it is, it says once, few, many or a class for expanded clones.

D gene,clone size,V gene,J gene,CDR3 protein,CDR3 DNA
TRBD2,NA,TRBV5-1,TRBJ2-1,CASSLGGLAPQFF,TGCGCCAGCAGCTTGGGGGGACTAGCCCCTCAGTTCTTC
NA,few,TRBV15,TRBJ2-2,CATSRPGAGRELFF,TGTGCCACCAGCAGGCCTGGGGCGGGGCGGGAGCTGTTTTTT
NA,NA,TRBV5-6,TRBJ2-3,CASSRGQHTTDTQYF,TGTGCCAGCAGCCGTGGACAGCACACAACAGATACGCAGTATTTT
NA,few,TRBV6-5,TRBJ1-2,CASSYGRDNYGYTF,TGTGCCAGCAGTTACGGACGGGATAACTATGGCTACACCTTC
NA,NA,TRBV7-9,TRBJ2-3,CASSVPTSTDTQYF,TGTGCCAGCAGCGTCCCGACTAGCACAGATACGCAGTATTTT
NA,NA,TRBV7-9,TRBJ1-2,CASSLGQGFGYTF,TGTGCCAGCAGCTTAGGCCAGGGATTTGGCTACACCTTC
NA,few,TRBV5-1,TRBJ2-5,CASSYGTPEGETQYF,TGCGCCAGCAGCTACGGCACCCCGGAGGGGGAGACCCAGTACTTC
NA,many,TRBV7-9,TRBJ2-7,CASSRLVGGEYEQYF,TGTGCCAGCAGCCGACTTGTGGGGGGAGAGTACGAGCAGTACTTC
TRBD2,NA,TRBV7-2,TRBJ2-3,CASSRWTSGFSTDTQYF,TGTGCCAGCAGCCGATGGACTAGCGGATTTAGCACAGATACGCAGTATTTT
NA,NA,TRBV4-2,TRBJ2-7,CASSQDRIEQYF,TGTGCCAGCAGCCAAGATCGTATCGAGCAGTACTTC
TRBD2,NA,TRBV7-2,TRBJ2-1,CASSLGSGSSYNEQFF,TGTGCCAGCAGCTTGGGGAGCGGGAGCTCCTACAATGAGCAGTTCTTC
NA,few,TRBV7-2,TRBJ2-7,CASSLVRESWNEQYF,TGTGCCAGCAGCTTAGTCCGGGAGTCCTGGAACGAGCAGTACTTC
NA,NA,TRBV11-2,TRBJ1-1,CASSLTVRMNTEAFF,TGTGCCAGCAGCTTAACAGTCAGGATGAACACTGAAGCTTTCTTT
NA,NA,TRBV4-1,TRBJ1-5,CASSQGGLRRYSNQPQHF,TGCGCCAGCAGCCAAGGTGGGCTCAGACGGTATAGCAATCAGCCCCAGCATTTT
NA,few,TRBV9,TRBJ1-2,CASRTAGGNYGYTF,TGTGCCAGCAGGACCGCGGGGGGTAACTATGGCTACACCTTC
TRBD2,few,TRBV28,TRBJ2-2,CASSLGSGGTGELFF,TGTGCCAGCAGTTTGGGGAGCGGGGGTACCGGGGAGCTGTTTTTT
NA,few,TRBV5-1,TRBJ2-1,CASSLSGNEQFF,TGCGCCAGCAGCTTATCGGGAAATGAGCAGTTCTTC
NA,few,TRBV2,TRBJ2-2,CASSYTGELFF,TGTGCCAGCAGCTACACCGGGGAGCTGTTTTTT
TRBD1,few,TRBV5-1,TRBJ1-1,CASSETGTVNTEAFF,TGCGCCAGCAGCGAGACCGGGACAGTGAACACTGAAGCTTTCTTT
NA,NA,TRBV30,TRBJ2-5,CAWSGGTPTRETQYF,TGTGCCTGGAGTGGGGGGACACCCACCCGAGAGACCCAGTACTTC
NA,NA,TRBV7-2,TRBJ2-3,CASSLDRAGGTDTQYF,TGTGCCAGCAGCTTGGATAGGGCAGGGGGGACAGATACGCAGTATTTT
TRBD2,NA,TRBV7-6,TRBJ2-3,CASSTGLAGSGDTQYF,TGTGCCAGCAGCACCGGACTAGCGGGGAGTGGGGATACGCAGTATTTT
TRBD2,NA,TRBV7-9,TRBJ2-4,CASSQPGLGGLLQYF,TGTGCCAGCAGCCAACCGGGACTAGGGGGTCTCTTGCAGTACTTC
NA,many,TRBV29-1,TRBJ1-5,CSVATGNEQPQHF,TGCAGCGTTGCCACAGGGAACGAACAGCCCCAGCATTTT
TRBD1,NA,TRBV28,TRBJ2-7,CASRSPGGHEQYF,TGTGCCAGCAGATCTCCAGGGGGCCACGAGCAGTACTTC
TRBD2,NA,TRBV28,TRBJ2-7,CASVSGGPYEQYF,TGTGCCAGCGTATCGGGAGGCCCCTACGAGCAGTACTTC
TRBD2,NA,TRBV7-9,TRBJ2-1,CASSSIAGRRTEQFF,TGTGCCAGCAGCTCTATAGCGGGGCGCCGGACTGAGCAGTTCTTC
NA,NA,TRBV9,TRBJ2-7,CASSVGQTYEQYF,TGTGCCAGCAGCGTAGGACAAACATACGAGCAGTACTTC
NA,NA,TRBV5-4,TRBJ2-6,CASSLGGVAGANVLTF,TGTGCCAGCAGCTTGGGCGGGGTCGCTGGGGCCAACGTCCTGACTTTC
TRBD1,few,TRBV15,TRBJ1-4,CATSGPGQGLRLF,TGTGCCACCAGCGGGCCGGGACAGGGTTTGCGGCTTTTT
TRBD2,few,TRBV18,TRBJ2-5,CASSLTGLAGMETQYF,TGTGCCAGCTCACTCACGGGACTAGCGGGAATGGAGACCCAGTACTTC
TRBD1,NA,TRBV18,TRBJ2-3,CASTRTGHTDTQYF,TGTGCCAGCACTAGGACAGGGCACACAGATACGCAGTATTTT
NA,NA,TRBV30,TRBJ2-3,CAWSVGTGSDTQYF,TGTGCCTGGAGTGTCGGAACAGGCTCAGATACGCAGTATTTT
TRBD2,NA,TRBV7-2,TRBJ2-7,CASSTYGRAFEQYF,TGTGCCAGCAGCACTTACGGGAGGGCCTTCGAGCAGTACTTC
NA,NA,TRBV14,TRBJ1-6,CASSPWTENSPLHF,TGTGCCAGCAGTCCCTGGACAGAGAATTCACCCCTCCACTTT
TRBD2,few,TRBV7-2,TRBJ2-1,CASSLVSGIVYEQFF,TGTGCCAGCAGCTTAGTTAGCGGGATTGTCTATGAGCAGTTCTTC